This TCR beta chain was recovered during a study of T cell responses to AZD1222 COVID-19 vaccine. Study-wide results and caveats: After two AZD1222 doses, spike-specific TCR breadth and depth rose versus day 0. Variant regions that are unmutated are reportedly the target of nearly half of spike-specific TCRs. Donors were mostly white British, more females; clonal diversity possibly underestimated. Repertoires were collected only later (after the peak T cell response had occurred).

As to this clone: Its matching antigen is unknown.

CDR1 SNHLY and CDR2 FYNNEI come from the germline V gene. The junction had 5 bases not matched to a gene; V was cut back by 6 bases and J by 5 bases. CDR3 length: 15 residues. Measured with immunoSEQ multiplex PCR; TCRdb has only the in-frame clones, and not every one. The data hold 180,000 or so clones, with about 90% observed a single time. The V gene is TRBV2, the J gene TRBJ1-4; 11 bases agree with TRBD1. The clonotype comes from an adult who received the AZD1222 COVID-19 vaccine. Material: peripheral blood, obtained 28 days after the second AZD1222 dose. CDR3: CASRDRGLPNEKLFF. The CDR3 region has the DNA TGTGCCAGCAGGGACAGGGGGCTCCCCAATGAAAAACTGTTTTTT.